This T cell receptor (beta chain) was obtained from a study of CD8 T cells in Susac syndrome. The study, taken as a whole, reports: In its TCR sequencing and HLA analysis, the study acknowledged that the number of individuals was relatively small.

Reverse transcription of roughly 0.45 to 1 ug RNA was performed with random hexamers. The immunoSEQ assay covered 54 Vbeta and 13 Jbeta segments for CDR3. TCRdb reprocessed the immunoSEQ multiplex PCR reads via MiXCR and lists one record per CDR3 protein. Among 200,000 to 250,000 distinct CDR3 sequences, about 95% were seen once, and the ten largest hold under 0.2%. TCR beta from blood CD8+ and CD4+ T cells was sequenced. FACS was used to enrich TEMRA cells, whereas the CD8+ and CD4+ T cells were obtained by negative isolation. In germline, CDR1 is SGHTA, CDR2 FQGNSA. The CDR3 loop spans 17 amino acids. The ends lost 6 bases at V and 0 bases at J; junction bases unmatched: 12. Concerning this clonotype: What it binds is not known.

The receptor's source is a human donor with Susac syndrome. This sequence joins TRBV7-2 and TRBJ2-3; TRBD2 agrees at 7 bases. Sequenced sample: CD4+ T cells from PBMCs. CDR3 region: CASRRGGGKGSTDTQYF. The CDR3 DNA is TGTGCCAGCAGGCGCGGGGGTGGAAAGGGTAGCACAGATACGCAGTATTTT.